Below are 13 T cell receptor beta chains sequenced from a single sample in a study of glioma-infiltrating T cells. Amplification of TCR alpha and beta CDR3 regions from RNA used iRepertoire nested multiplex PCR. A single record per CDR3 protein comes from TCRdb applying MiXCR to the multiplex PCR reads. Of about 380,000 distinct CDR3 sequences in the sample, 41% were seen once. Specimen: glioma tissue, nonneoplastic brain tissue, or PBMCs (not recorded which). These receptors all stem from a human donor with low-grade glioma or glioblastoma, undergoing nonglioma brain surgery, or in good health (not recorded which).

This clonotype was seen more than once but under ten times. The chain joins TRBV4-2 to TRBJ1-1; D is possibly TRBD1 (6 bases). The V gene lost 4 bases and the J gene lost 9 bases, with 15 bases spanning the gap. Germline lookup yields CDR1 LGHNA and CDR2 YNFKEQ. This CDR3 contains 13 residues. CDR3 nucleotides: TGTGCCAGCAGCCCGGACAGAGCCCAAAAAGCTTTCTTT. Translation gives CASSPDRAQKAFF.

In its sample, this clonotype was seen many times. This chain joins TRBV6-1 and TRBJ2-7, with 7 nucleotides matching TRBD2. The V and J ends lost 7 bases and 4 bases, in that order; junction bases with no gene match: 13. CDR1 is MNHNS, CDR2 SASEGT, per germline. The CDR3 totals 15 residues. CDR3: CASMNLGRGLYEQYF. DNA of the CDR3: TGTGCCAGCATGAATCTAGGGAGGGGTCTATACGAGCAGTACTTC.

A note on this clonotype: A read error may explain this, as a much larger clone is one base away. The rearrangement joins TRBV28 to TRBJ1-1; a weak D match, TRBD1 (5 bases). Germline loops: CDR1 MDHEN, CDR2 SYDVKM. This CDR3 is built from 14 residues. CDR3 protein: CASSFRALNTKAFF. CDR3 DNA: TGTGCCAGCAGTTTCAGGGCCTTGAACACTAAAGCTTTCTTT.

This rearrangement joins TRBV6-5 to TRBJ1-3; the match to TRBD1 covers 8 bases. V lost 4 bases and J lost 0; bases outside the gene matches: 14. The germline V gene encodes CDR1 MNHEY and CDR2 SVGAGI. This CDR3 contains 19 residues. The CDR3 loop is CASSLCGGQGNFSGNTIYF. The CDR3 DNA reads as TGTGCCAGCAGTTTATGCGGAGGACAGGGAAATTTCTCTGGAAACACCATATATTTT.

About this clonotype: No conserved phenylalanine or tryptophan is present at the end of the CDR3, so a read error is the likely explanation. V gene TRBV6-2 or TRBV6-3 combines with J gene TRBJ2-3; perhaps TRBD2 as D (6 bases). This CDR3 comprises 15 residues. CDR1 and CDR2 (germline): MNHEY, SVGEGT. Trimming cost V 6 bases and J 0 bases, with 13 bases left between them. The CDR3 DNA reads TGTGCCAGCAGGACACTAGCTGCTAGCACAGATACGCAGTATTCT. It encodes CASRTLAASTDTQYS.

A few counts support this clonotype. V is TRBV7-2 and J is TRBJ2-1; TRBD1 agrees at 7 bases. Germline CDR1 and CDR2: SGHTA and FQGNSA. V shed 4 bases, J shed 5 bases, and the junction held 23 bases outside the gene matches. The CDR3 is made up of 20 amino acids. CDR3 loop: CASSSPYPGFMGTADNEQFF. In DNA, the CDR3 is TGTGCCAGCAGCTCCCCATATCCGGGTTTTATGGGGACAGCGGACAATGAGCAGTTCTTC.

The gene calls are TRBV12-3 or TRBV12-4 and TRBJ2-7, with 11 nucleotides matching TRBD2. The CDR3 extends over 16 amino acids. Trimming took 2 bases from V and 6 from J; bases not matched to a gene: 9. In DNA form, the CDR3 reads TGTGCCAGCAGTTTAAATGTACTAGCGGGAGAAGGCGAGCAGTACTTC. Protein: CASSLNVLAGEGEQYF.

This chain uses TRBV28 with TRBJ2-7; 9 bases are a match to TRBD1. The CDR3 length is 15 residues. With 6 bases clipped from V and 4 bases from J, the junction kept 10 bases outside the gene matches. Per the germline V gene, CDR1 is MDHEN and CDR2 is SYDVKM. CDR3 sequence reads: CASRPAGTGPYEQYF. The CDR3 nucleotides read TGTGCCAGCAGACCCGCCGGGACAGGGCCATACGAGCAGTACTTC.

The V and J genes are TRBV19 and TRBJ2-1; 9 bases are a match to TRBD2. CDR3 length: 16 amino acids. Germline lookup yields CDR1 LNHDA and CDR2 SQIVND (reference sequence). With V trimmed by 10 bases and J by 6 bases, 16 bases remained unmatched. The CDR3: CATIAPGTSRFNEQFF. The CDR3 nucleotides are TGTGCCACTATTGCTCCCGGGACTAGCAGATTCAATGAGCAGTTCTTC.

This clonotype was observed a few times. The CDR3 DNA reads TGTGCCAGCAGCCAAGTCAGTAGAGGCCCTAATGAAAAACTGTTTTTT. Translating it yields CASSQVSRGPNEKLFF. The J gene is TRBJ1-4, the V gene TRBV4-2, with D hard to call. The V gene's germline CDR1 is LGHNA and CDR2 YNFKEQ. Between the trimmed V and J ends, which lost 1 base and 3 bases, there was a span of 12 bases. There are 16 residues in the CDR3.

This chain's CDR3 is CSAREKGGNSNQPQHF. In DNA form, the CDR3 reads TGCAGTGCTAGGGAAAAAGGGGGAAATAGCAATCAGCCCCAGCATTTT. J is TRBJ1-5 and V is TRBV20-1, with a weak D call TRBD1 (6 bases). The CDR3 covers 16 residues. The ends were cut back, 3 bases at V and 0 bases at J, with 15 bases in the middle. Germline CDR1 reads DFQATT; CDR2 reads SNEGSKA (reference sequence).

This clonotype was detected ten times or more. V gene TRBV27 combines with J gene TRBJ2-7; the match to TRBD2 covers 13 bases. The germline V gene has CDR1 MNHEY and CDR2 SMNVEV (reference sequence). V shed 5 bases and J 5 bases; nucleotides not matched to a gene: 3. The CDR3 is 14 amino acids. CDR3 residues: CASSGLAGEDEQYF. CDR3 nucleotide sequence: TGTGCCAGCAGTGGACTAGCGGGAGAGGACGAGCAGTACTTC.

This clonotype turned up a few times. CDR3 sequence (DNA): TGTGCCAGCAGTTATTCCGGGACCGCCTTTAATTCACCCCTCCACTTT. It encodes CASSYSGTAFNSPLHF. This rearrangement joins TRBV5-4 to TRBJ1-6, with TRBD1 as a possible D gene (5 bases). V lost 5 bases and J 6 bases, leaving 18 bases between the germline ends. CDR3 length: 16 residues. Looked up from germline, CDR1 is SGHNT and CDR2 is YYREEE (reference sequence).